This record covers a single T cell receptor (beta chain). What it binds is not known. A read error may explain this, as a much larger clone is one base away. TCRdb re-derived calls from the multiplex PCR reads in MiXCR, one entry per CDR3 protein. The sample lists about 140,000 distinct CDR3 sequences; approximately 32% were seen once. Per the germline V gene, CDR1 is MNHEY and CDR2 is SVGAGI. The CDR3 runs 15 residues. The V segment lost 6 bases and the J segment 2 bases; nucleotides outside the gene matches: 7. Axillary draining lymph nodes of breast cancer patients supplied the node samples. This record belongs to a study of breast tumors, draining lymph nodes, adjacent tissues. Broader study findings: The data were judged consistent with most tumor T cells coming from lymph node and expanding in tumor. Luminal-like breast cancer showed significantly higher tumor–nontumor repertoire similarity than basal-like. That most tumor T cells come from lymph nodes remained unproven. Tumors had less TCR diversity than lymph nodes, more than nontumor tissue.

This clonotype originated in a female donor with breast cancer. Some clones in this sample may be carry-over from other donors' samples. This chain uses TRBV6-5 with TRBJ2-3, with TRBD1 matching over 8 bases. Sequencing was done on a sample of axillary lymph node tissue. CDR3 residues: CASRATGGSTDTQYF. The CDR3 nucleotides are TGTGCCAGCAGAGCTACAGGGGGGTCCACAGATACGCAGTATTTT.